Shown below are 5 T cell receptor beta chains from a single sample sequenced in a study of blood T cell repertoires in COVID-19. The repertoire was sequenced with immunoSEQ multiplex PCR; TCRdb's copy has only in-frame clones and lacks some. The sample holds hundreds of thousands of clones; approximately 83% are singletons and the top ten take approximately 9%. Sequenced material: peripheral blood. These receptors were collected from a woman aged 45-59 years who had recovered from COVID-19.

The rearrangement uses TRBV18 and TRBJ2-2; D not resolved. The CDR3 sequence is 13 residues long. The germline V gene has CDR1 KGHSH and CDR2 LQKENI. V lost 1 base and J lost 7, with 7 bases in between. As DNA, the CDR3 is TGTGCCAGCTCACCACTCCCCGGCGGGGAGCTGTTTTTT. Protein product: CASSPLPGGELFF.

CDR3 nucleotides: TGTGCCAGCAGCTTGACTCGGACTAGCGGGGGCGACTACGAGCAGTACTTC. It is translated as CASSLTRTSGGDYEQYF. The chain has TRBV5-8 and TRBJ2-7, with 13 bases identical to TRBD2. With 1 base clipped from V and 3 bases from J, the junction kept 7 bases outside the gene matches. CDR3 size: 17 residues. Germline V gene lookup returns CDR1 SGHTS and CDR2 YDEGEE. Full variable domain (remainder filled in from reference TRBV5-8 and TRBJ2-7): EAGVTQSPTHLIKTRGQQATLRCSPISGHTSVYWYQQALGLGLQFLLWYDEGEERNRGNFPPRFSGRQFPNYSSELNVNALELEDSALYLCASSLTRTSGGDYEQYFGPGTRLTVT.

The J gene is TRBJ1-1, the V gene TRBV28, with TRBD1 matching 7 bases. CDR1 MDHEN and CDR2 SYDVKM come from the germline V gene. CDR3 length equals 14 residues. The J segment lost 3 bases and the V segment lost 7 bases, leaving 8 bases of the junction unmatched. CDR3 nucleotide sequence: TGTGCCAGCACCTTAAGAACAGGGGACACTGAAGCTTTCTTT. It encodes CASTLRTGDTEAFF.

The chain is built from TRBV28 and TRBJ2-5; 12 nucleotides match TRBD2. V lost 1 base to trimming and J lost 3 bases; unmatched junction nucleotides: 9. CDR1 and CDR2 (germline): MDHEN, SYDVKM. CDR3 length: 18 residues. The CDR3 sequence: CASSLYPGTSGLKETQYF. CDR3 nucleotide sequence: TGTGCCAGCAGTTTATACCCCGGGACTAGCGGGCTGAAAGAGACCCAGTACTTC. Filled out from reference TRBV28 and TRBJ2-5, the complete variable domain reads DVKVTQSSRYLVKRTGEKVFLECVQDMDHENMFWYRQDPGLGLRLIYFSYDVKMKEKGDIPEGYSVSREKKERFSLILESASTNQTSMYLCASSLYPGTSGLKETQYFGPGTRLLVL.

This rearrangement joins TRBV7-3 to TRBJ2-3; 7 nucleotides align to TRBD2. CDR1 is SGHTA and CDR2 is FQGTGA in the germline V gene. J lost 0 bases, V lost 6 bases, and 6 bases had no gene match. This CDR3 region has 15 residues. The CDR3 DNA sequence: TGTGCCAGCAGTGAAAGCGGGACTAGCACAGATACGCAGTATTTT. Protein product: CASSESGTSTDTQYF.